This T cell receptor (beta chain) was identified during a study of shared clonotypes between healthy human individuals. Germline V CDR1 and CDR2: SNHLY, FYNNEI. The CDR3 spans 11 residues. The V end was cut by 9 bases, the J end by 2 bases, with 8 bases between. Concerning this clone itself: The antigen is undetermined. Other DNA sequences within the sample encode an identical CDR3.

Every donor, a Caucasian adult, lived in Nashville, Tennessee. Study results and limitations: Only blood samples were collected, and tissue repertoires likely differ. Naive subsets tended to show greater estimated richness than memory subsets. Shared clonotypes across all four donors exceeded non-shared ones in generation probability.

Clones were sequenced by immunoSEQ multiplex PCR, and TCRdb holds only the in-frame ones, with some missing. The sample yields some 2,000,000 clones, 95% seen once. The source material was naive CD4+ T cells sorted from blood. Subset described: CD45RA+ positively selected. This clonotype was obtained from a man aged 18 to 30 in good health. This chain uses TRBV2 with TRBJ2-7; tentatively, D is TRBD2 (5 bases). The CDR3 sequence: CASSGAYEQYF. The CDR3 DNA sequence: TGTGCCAGTTCCGGGGCCTACGAGCAGTACTTC.